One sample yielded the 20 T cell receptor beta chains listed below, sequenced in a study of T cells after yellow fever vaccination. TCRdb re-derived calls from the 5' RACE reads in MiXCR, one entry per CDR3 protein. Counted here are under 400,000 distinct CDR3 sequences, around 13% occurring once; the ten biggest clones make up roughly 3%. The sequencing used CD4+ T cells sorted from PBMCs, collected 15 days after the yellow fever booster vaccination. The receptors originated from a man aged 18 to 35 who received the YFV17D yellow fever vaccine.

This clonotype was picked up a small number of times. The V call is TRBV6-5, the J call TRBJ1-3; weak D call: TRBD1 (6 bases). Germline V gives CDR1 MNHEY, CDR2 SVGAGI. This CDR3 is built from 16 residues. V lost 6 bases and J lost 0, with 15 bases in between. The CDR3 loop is CASRTEGGLSGNTIYF. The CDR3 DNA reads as TGTGCCAGCAGGACCGAAGGGGGACTCTCTGGAAACACCATATATTTT.

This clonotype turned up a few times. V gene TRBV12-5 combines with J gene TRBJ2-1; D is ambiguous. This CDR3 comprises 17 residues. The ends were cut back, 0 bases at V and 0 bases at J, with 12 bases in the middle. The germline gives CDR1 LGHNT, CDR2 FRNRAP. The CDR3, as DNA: TGTGCTAGTGGTTTGGTTCCTCAGGCTGCCTCCTACAATGAGCAGTTCTTC. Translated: CASGLVPQAASYNEQFF.

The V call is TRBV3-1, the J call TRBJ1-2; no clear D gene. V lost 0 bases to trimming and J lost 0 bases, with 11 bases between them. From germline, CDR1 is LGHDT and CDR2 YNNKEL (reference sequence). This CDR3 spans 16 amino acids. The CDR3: CASSQDLAGANYGYTF. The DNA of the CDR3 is TGTGCCAGCAGCCAAGATCTAGCAGGAGCTAACTATGGCTACACCTTC.

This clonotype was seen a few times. Here the CDR3 reads CASSTGGAGYEQYV. The CDR3 DNA sequence: TGTGCCAGCAGTACCGGGGGCGCCGGATACGAGCAGTACGTC. This chain uses TRBV28 with TRBJ2-7, with D perhaps being TRBD1 or TRBD2 (6 bases each). Trimming shortened V by 5 bases and J by 4 bases, and 15 bases separated the two germline ends. The CDR3 extends over 14 amino acids. The germline V gene has CDR1 MDHEN and CDR2 SYDVKM.

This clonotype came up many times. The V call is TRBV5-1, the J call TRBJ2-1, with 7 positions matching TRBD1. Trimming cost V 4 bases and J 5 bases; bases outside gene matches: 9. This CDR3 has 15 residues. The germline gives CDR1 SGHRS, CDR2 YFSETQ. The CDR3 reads CASSLQGLSNNEQFF. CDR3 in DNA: TGCGCCAGCAGCCTACAGGGGTTGTCCAACAATGAGCAGTTCTTC.

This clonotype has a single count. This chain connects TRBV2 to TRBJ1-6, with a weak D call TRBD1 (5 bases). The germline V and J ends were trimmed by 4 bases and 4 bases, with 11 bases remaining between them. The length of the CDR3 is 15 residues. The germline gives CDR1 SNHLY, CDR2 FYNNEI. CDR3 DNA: TGTGCCAGCAGTGGGGAAGGGACGTATAATTCACCCCTCCACTTT. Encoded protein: CASSGEGTYNSPLHF. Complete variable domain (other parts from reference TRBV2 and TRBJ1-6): EPEVTQTPSHQVTQMGQEVILRCVPISNHLYFYWYRQILGQKVEFLVSFYNNEISEKSEIFDDQFSVERPDGSNFTLKIRSTKLEDSAMYFCASSGEGTYNSPLHFGNGTRLTVT.

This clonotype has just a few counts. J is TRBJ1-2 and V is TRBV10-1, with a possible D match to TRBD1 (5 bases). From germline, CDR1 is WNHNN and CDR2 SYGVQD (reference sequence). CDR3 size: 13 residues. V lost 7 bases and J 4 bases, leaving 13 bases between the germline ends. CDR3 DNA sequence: TGCGCCAGCAACAGGTCCCAGGCCTATGGCTACACCTTC. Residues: CASNRSQAYGYTF.

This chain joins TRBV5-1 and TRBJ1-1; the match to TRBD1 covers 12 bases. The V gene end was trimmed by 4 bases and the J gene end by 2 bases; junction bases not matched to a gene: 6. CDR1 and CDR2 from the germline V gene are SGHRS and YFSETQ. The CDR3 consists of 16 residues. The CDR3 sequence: CASSLWGQGANTEAFF. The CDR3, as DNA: TGCGCCAGCAGCCTGTGGGGACAGGGGGCCAACACTGAAGCTTTCTTT.

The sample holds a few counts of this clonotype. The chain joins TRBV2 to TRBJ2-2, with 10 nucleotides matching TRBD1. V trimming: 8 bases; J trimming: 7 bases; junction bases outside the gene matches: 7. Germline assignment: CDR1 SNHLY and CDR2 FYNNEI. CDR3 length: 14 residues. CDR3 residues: CASGTGAGVGELFF. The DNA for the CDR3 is TGTGCCAGCGGGACAGGGGCTGGGGTCGGGGAGCTGTTTTTT.

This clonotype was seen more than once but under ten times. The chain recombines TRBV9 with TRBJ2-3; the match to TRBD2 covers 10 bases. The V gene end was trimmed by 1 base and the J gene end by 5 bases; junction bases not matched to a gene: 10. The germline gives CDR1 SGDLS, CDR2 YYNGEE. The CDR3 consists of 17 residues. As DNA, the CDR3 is TGTGCCAGCAGCGTAAGCATCAGCGGGGGGGCCGAAGATACGCAGTATTTT. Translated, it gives CASSVSISGGAEDTQYF.

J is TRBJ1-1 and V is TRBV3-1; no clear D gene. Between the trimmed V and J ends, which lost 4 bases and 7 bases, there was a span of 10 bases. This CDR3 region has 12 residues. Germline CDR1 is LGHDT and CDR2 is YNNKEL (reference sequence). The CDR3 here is CASSPRGIEAFF. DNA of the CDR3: TGTGCCAGCAGCCCGCGCGGAATTGAAGCTTTCTTT.

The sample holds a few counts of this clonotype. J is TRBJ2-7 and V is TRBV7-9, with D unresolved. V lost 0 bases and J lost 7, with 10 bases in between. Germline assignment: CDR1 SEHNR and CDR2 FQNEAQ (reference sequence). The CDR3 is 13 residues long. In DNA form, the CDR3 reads TGTGCCAGCAGCTTAGCAGGTTTTGGGGAGCAGTACTTC. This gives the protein CASSLAGFGEQYF.

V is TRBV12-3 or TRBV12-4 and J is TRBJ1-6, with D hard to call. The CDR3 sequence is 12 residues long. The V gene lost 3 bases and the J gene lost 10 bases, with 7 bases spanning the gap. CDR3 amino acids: CASSLRLSPLHF. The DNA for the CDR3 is TGTGCCAGCAGTTTGAGGTTGTCACCCCTCCACTTT.

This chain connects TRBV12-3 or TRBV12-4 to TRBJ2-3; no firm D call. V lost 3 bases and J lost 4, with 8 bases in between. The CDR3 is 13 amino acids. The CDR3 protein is CASSLLVSDTQYF. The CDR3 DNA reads TGTGCCAGCAGTTTGCTCGTTTCAGATACGCAGTATTTT.

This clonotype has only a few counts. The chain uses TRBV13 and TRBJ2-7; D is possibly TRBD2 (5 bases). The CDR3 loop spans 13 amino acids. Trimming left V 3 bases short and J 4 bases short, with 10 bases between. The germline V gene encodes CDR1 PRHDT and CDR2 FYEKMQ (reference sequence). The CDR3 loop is CASSFRGGYEQYF. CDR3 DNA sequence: TGTGCCAGCAGCTTTCGGGGTGGGTACGAGCAGTACTTC.

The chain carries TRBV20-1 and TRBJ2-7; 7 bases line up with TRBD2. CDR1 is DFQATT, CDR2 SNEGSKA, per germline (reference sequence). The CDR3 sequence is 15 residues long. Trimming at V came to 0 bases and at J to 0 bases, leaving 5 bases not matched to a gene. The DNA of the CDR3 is TGCAGTGCTAGAGATTGGGGGGGGAGCTCCTACGAGCAGTACTTC. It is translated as CSARDWGGSSYEQYF.

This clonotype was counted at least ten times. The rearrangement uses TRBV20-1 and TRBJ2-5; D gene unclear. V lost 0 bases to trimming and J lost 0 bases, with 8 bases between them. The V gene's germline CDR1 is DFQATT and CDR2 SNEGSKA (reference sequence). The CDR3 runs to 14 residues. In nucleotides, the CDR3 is TGCAGTGCTAGAGAGGGTCTCCACCAAGAGACCCAGTACTTC. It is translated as CSAREGLHQETQYF.

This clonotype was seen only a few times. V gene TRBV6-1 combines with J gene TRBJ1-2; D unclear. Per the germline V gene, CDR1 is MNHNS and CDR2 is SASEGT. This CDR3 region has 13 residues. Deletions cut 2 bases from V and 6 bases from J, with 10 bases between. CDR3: CASSEWEGDGYTF. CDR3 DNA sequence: TGTGCCAGCAGTGAATGGGAGGGAGATGGCTACACCTTC.

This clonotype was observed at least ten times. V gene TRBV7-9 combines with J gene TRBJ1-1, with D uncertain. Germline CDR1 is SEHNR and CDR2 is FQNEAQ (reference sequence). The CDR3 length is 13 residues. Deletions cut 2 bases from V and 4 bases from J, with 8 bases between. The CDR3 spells CASSLLEGTEAFF. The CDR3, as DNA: TGTGCCAGCAGCTTACTTGAGGGCACTGAAGCTTTCTTT.

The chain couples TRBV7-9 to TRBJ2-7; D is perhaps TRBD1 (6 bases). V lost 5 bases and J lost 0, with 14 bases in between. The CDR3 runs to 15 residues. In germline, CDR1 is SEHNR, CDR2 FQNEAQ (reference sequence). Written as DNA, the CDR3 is TGTGCCAGCAGCGGACCCGGGACATCCTCCTACGAGCAGTACTTC. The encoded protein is CASSGPGTSSYEQYF.